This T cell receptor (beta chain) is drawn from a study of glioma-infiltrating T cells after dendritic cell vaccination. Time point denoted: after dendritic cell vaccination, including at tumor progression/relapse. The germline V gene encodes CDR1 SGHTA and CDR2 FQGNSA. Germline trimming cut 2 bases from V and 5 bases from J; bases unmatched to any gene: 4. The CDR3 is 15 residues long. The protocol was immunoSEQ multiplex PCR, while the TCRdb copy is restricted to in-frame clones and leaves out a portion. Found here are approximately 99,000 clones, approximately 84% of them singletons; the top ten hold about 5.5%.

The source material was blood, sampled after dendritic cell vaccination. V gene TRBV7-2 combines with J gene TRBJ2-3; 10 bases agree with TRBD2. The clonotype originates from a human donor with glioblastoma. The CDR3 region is CASSLLAGEIDTQYF. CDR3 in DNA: TGTGCCAGCAGCTTACTAGCGGGAGAAATAGATACGCAGTATTTT.